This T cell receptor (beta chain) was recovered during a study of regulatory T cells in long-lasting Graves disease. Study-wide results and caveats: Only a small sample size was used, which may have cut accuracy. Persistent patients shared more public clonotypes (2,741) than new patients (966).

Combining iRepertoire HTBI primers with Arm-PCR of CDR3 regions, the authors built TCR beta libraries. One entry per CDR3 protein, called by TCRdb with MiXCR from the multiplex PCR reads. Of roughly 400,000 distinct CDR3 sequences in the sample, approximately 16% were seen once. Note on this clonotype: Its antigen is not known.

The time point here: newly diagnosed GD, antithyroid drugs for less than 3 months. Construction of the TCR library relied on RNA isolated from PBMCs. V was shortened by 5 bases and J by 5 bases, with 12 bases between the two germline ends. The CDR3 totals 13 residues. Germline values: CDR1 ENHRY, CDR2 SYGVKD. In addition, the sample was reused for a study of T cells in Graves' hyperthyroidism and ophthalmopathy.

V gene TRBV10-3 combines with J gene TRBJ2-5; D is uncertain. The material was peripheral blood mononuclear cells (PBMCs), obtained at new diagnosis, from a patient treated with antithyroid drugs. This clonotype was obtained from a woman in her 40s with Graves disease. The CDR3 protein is CAISLLGGETQYF. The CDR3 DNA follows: TGTGCCATCAGTCTACTGGGCGGTGAGACCCAGTACTTC.